The clone carrying this TCR beta chain was found a few times. Construction of TCR beta libraries relied on iRepertoire HTBI primers and on Arm-PCR targeting CDR3 regions. TCRdb independently ran MiXCR on the multiplex PCR reads; one entry per CDR3 protein. The profile shows about 450,000 distinct CDR3 sequences, approximately 15% of them singletons. Time point denoted: newly diagnosed GD, antithyroid drugs for less than 3 months. The TCR library was made from RNA that had been extracted from PBMCs in TRIzol. This sample was included in a study of regulatory T cells in long-lasting Graves disease. Study overall: Antithyroid drugs had been taken under 3 months by newly diagnosed Graves' patients.

The V gene end was trimmed by 5 bases and the J gene end by 1 base; junction bases not matched to a gene: 8. The CDR3 has 15 residues. The germline V gene has CDR1 SGHVS and CDR2 FNYEAQ. The same data also went into a second study, on T cells in Graves' hyperthyroidism and ophthalmopathy. That work adds: Most clonotypes expanded in thyroid above 0.001 were likewise present in blood.

Sample: peripheral blood mononuclear cells (PBMCs), taken at new diagnosis, from a patient treated with antithyroid drugs. This clonotype was obtained from a woman aged 45-60 years with Graves disease. The chain combines TRBV7-6 with TRBJ2-7, with 7 bases matching TRBD2. In nucleotides, the CDR3 is TGTGCCAGCAGCCCAGGGAGGGATCGATCCTACGAGCAGTACTTC. Translation gives CASSPGRDRSYEQYF. Full variable domain (outside the CDR3, taken from reference TRBV7-6 and TRBJ2-7): GAGVSQSPRYKVTKRGQDVALRCDPISGHVSLYWYRQALGQGPEFLTYFNYEAQQDKSGLPNDRFSAERPEGSISTLTIQRTEQRDSAMYRCASSPGRDRSYEQYFGPGTRLTVT.